This is a list of T cell receptor beta chains from one sample in a study of blood T cell repertoires in COVID-19. Produced via immunoSEQ multiplex PCR; TCRdb's table is partial and in-frame only. The sample has just under 150,000 clones, roughly 89% seen once. Sequenced sample: peripheral blood. The receptors here all came from a woman aged 45-59 years with acute or convalescent COVID-19. Both conserved end residues are part of each CDR3. A D gene is named only where the DNA matches it firmly. For some rows the clone size is stated as once, few or many, or as a class when expanded; others skip it.

v_gene: TRBV3-1/TRBV3-2
j_gene: TRBJ2-1
d_gene: NA
abundance: NA
CDR3nt: TGTGCCAGCAGCCAAGGACTGTCTAATGAGCAGTTCTTC
CDR3aa: CASSQGLSNEQFF

v_gene: TRBV5-6
j_gene: TRBJ1-2
d_gene: NA
abundance: NA
CDR3nt: TGTGCCAGCAGCAATCCAGGGGTTCGGGGCTACACCTTC
CDR3aa: CASSNPGVRGYTF

v_gene: TRBV30
j_gene: TRBJ2-2
d_gene: TRBD2
abundance: NA
CDR3nt: TGTGCCTGGAGTGTCAGCGGGGGGGCCGGGGAGCTGTTTTTT
CDR3aa: CAWSVSGGAGELFF

v_gene: TRBV5-1
j_gene: TRBJ2-7
d_gene: TRBD2
abundance: NA
CDR3nt: TGCGCCAGCAGCCTAGGACTAGACCCCAACGAGCAGTACTTC
CDR3aa: CASSLGLDPNEQYF

v_gene: TRBV5-1
j_gene: TRBJ1-1
d_gene: NA
abundance: NA
CDR3nt: TGCGCCAGCACCACGGGGGGCCGGAACACTGAAGCTTTCTTT
CDR3aa: CASTTGGRNTEAFF

v_gene: TRBV13
j_gene: TRBJ2-2
d_gene: TRBD2
abundance: NA
CDR3nt: TGTGCCAGCAGCTTAGAAGGATGGCTAGCGGGGGGCACCGGGGAGCTGTTTTTT
CDR3aa: CASSLEGWLAGGTGELFF

v_gene: TRBV6-5
j_gene: TRBJ2-1
d_gene: TRBD1
abundance: NA
CDR3nt: TGTGCCAGCAGTTCCCCCGCGACAGGGGACTACAATGAGCAGTTCTTC
CDR3aa: CASSSPATGDYNEQFF

v_gene: TRBV30
j_gene: TRBJ2-3
d_gene: TRBD2
abundance: NA
CDR3nt: TGTGCCTCCACGGGGCGGGAGCAGATCACAGATACGCAGTATTTT
CDR3aa: CASTGREQITDTQYF

v_gene: TRBV4-2
j_gene: TRBJ2-7
d_gene: NA
abundance: NA
CDR3nt: TGTGCCAGCAGCCCTGGAGCGGACTACGAAATCGAGCAGTACTTC
CDR3aa: CASSPGADYEIEQYF

v_gene: TRBV6-5
j_gene: TRBJ2-7
d_gene: NA
abundance: NA
CDR3nt: TGTGCCAGCAGCCTCAGACAGGCCCCGGGGGGCGAGCAGTACTTC
CDR3aa: CASSLRQAPGGEQYF

v_gene: TRBV3-1/TRBV3-2
j_gene: TRBJ2-1
d_gene: TRBD2
abundance: NA
CDR3nt: TGTGCCAGCAGTCCCGGACTAGCGGGAGCCCTTGAGCAGTTCTTC
CDR3aa: CASSPGLAGALEQFF

v_gene: TRBV9
j_gene: TRBJ2-5
d_gene: TRBD2
abundance: NA
CDR3nt: TGTGCCAGCAGCGCTTGGGGGGGCCAAGAGACCCAGTACTTC
CDR3aa: CASSAWGGQETQYF

v_gene: TRBV29-1
j_gene: TRBJ1-1
d_gene: NA
abundance: NA
CDR3nt: TGCAGCGGCGAGGTAAACACTGAAGCTTTCTTT
CDR3aa: CSGEVNTEAFF

v_gene: TRBV19
j_gene: TRBJ1-4
d_gene: NA
abundance: NA
CDR3nt: TGTGCCAGTATATCTAGTGAAAAACTGTTTTTT
CDR3aa: CASISSEKLFF

v_gene: TRBV5-4
j_gene: TRBJ2-3
d_gene: NA
abundance: NA
CDR3nt: TGTGCCAGCAGCCTTCGACAGACCTTCAGCACAGATACGCAGTATTTT
CDR3aa: CASSLRQTFSTDTQYF

v_gene: TRBV5-1
j_gene: TRBJ2-5
d_gene: TRBD2
abundance: NA
CDR3nt: TGCGCCAGCGGGGGGGGTGTCCAAGAGACCCAGTACTTC
CDR3aa: CASGGGVQETQYF

v_gene: TRBV5-4
j_gene: TRBJ2-1
d_gene: TRBD2
abundance: NA
CDR3nt: TGTGCCAGCAGCCCGACTAGCGGGAGGGCGTATGAGCAGTTCTTC
CDR3aa: CASSPTSGRAYEQFF

v_gene: TRBV14
j_gene: TRBJ2-5
d_gene: NA
abundance: NA
CDR3nt: TGTGCCAGCAGCCAAGTTCCGTGGGAGGTCTACGAGACCCAGTACTTC
CDR3aa: CASSQVPWEVYETQYF

v_gene: TRBV6-4
j_gene: TRBJ1-2
d_gene: TRBD1
abundance: few
CDR3nt: TGTGCCAGCAGTGACGGCAGGGGGCATGGCTACACCTTC
CDR3aa: CASSDGRGHGYTF

v_gene: TRBV29-1
j_gene: TRBJ1-2
d_gene: NA
abundance: once
CDR3nt: TGCAGCGTTGAAGATCTGTCCAGGAACTATGGCTACACCTTC
CDR3aa: CSVEDLSRNYGYTF

v_gene: TRBV7-3
j_gene: TRBJ2-2
d_gene: TRBD2
abundance: NA
CDR3nt: TGTGCCAGCAGCTACCATAGCGGGATAAACACCGGGGAGCTGTTTTTT
CDR3aa: CASSYHSGINTGELFF

v_gene: TRBV19
j_gene: TRBJ2-1
d_gene: NA
abundance: NA
CDR3nt: TGTGCCAGTAGTGTGAGGGAGGCGGATGAGCAGTTCTTC
CDR3aa: CASSVREADEQFF

v_gene: TRBV30
j_gene: TRBJ1-3
d_gene: NA
abundance: NA
CDR3nt: TGTGCCTGGAGTAGACAGGCCCTGAGCTCTGGAAACACCATATATTTT
CDR3aa: CAWSRQALSSGNTIYF

v_gene: TRBV5-4
j_gene: TRBJ1-1
d_gene: NA
abundance: NA
CDR3nt: TGTGCCAGCATGGGGCCCTCGATAGACACTGAAGCTTTCTTT
CDR3aa: CASMGPSIDTEAFF

v_gene: TRBV25-1
j_gene: TRBJ1-4
d_gene: TRBD1
abundance: NA
CDR3nt: TGTGCCAGCAGTTCCCAGGGGGTTAAACTGTTTTTT
CDR3aa: CASSSQGVKLFF

v_gene: TRBV9
j_gene: TRBJ1-5
d_gene: TRBD1
abundance: NA
CDR3nt: TGTGCCAGCAGCGAAGGGACAGGGGATAACCAGCCCCAGCATTTT
CDR3aa: CASSEGTGDNQPQHF

v_gene: TRBV11-1
j_gene: TRBJ1-1
d_gene: NA
abundance: NA
CDR3nt: TGTGCCAGCAGCTTATTGGAGGGGCTCCCTGAAGCTTTCTTT
CDR3aa: CASSLLEGLPEAFF

v_gene: TRBV7-8
j_gene: TRBJ2-3
d_gene: TRBD2
abundance: NA
CDR3nt: TGTGCCAGCAGCTTAGTGGCGGGGGGAAGCACAGATACGCAGTATTTT
CDR3aa: CASSLVAGGSTDTQYF

v_gene: TRBV19
j_gene: TRBJ2-1
d_gene: TRBD1
abundance: NA
CDR3nt: TGTGCCAGTAGCCCGGACAGGAGCTCCTACAATGAGCAGTTCTTC
CDR3aa: CASSPDRSSYNEQFF

v_gene: TRBV29-1
j_gene: TRBJ2-2
d_gene: NA
abundance: NA
CDR3nt: TGCAGCGTTGAAGGTGCACAGGGAACAGTCACCGGGGAGCTGTTTTTT
CDR3aa: CSVEGAQGTVTGELFF

v_gene: TRBV18
j_gene: TRBJ2-1
d_gene: NA
abundance: NA
CDR3nt: TGTGCCAGCTCACCCGAAAAAGCCTGGAGGGCGTTCTTC
CDR3aa: CASSPEKAWRAFF

v_gene: TRBV6-5
j_gene: TRBJ1-4
d_gene: TRBD1
abundance: NA
CDR3nt: TGTGCCAGCAGACGCACGGGACAGGGAAATGAAAAACTGTTTTTT
CDR3aa: CASRRTGQGNEKLFF

v_gene: TRBV10-3
j_gene: TRBJ2-7
d_gene: TRBD2
abundance: NA
CDR3nt: TGTGCCACCACCGGGACTAGCGGGAGTGGATACGAGCAGTACTTC
CDR3aa: CATTGTSGSGYEQYF

v_gene: TRBV7-2
j_gene: TRBJ2-1
d_gene: NA
abundance: NA
CDR3nt: TGTGCCAGCAGCTTGGGGGGGCACTCCTACAATGAGCAGTTCTTC
CDR3aa: CASSLGGHSYNEQFF

v_gene: TRBV19
j_gene: TRBJ1-1
d_gene: NA
abundance: NA
CDR3nt: TGTGCCAGTCTACAGGGTTCGGTGAACACTGAAGCTTTCTTT
CDR3aa: CASLQGSVNTEAFF

v_gene: TRBV19
j_gene: TRBJ1-2
d_gene: TRBD1
abundance: NA
CDR3nt: TGTGCCAGTAGTAATGGACAGGTCCTTGACTATGGCTACACCTTC
CDR3aa: CASSNGQVLDYGYTF

v_gene: TRBV6-2/TRBV6-3
j_gene: TRBJ1-4
d_gene: TRBD1
abundance: NA
CDR3nt: TGTGCCAGCAGTTACTCCCCGGGGACAGGGGGCGTGCTAAATGAAAAACTGTTTTTT
CDR3aa: CASSYSPGTGGVLNEKLFF

v_gene: TRBV3-1/TRBV3-2
j_gene: TRBJ2-1
d_gene: TRBD2
abundance: NA
CDR3nt: TGTGCCAGCAGCCCGGGACTAGCGGGGTACAATGAGCAGTTCTTC
CDR3aa: CASSPGLAGYNEQFF

v_gene: TRBV3-1/TRBV3-2
j_gene: TRBJ2-1
d_gene: NA
abundance: once
CDR3nt: TGTGCCAGCAGCCAAACTAGGGGGTCCTACAATGAGCAGTTCTTC
CDR3aa: CASSQTRGSYNEQFF

v_gene: TRBV6-1
j_gene: TRBJ1-4
d_gene: TRBD1
abundance: NA
CDR3nt: TGTGCCAGCAGTGCCAACAGGGGTGCCCTAGCTAATGAAAAACTGTTTTTT
CDR3aa: CASSANRGALANEKLFF

v_gene: TRBV18
j_gene: TRBJ2-2
d_gene: TRBD1
abundance: NA
CDR3nt: TGTGCCAGCTCTCCCTGGACAGGGGTCACCGGGGAGCTGTTTTTT
CDR3aa: CASSPWTGVTGELFF

v_gene: TRBV4-2
j_gene: TRBJ1-2
d_gene: TRBD1
abundance: NA
CDR3nt: TGTGCCAGCAGCCAAGATGAAGGGGGCCGTGGCTACACCTTC
CDR3aa: CASSQDEGGRGYTF

v_gene: TRBV5-1
j_gene: TRBJ2-5
d_gene: NA
abundance: NA
CDR3nt: TGCGCCAGCAGCTTAGGGCAGGGAGGCCAAGAGACCCAGTACTTC
CDR3aa: CASSLGQGGQETQYF

v_gene: TRBV5-5
j_gene: TRBJ2-7
d_gene: TRBD1
abundance: NA
CDR3nt: TGTGCCAGCAGCGCCCCGGGACAGGGGGCAATTGGGGCCTACTACGAGCAGTACTTC
CDR3aa: CASSAPGQGAIGAYYEQYF

v_gene: TRBV18
j_gene: TRBJ2-3
d_gene: NA
abundance: NA
CDR3nt: TGTGCCAGCTCACCAGTGTTCCTCCAAGCCGAGGGGGTTAGCACAGATACGCAGTATTTT
CDR3aa: CASSPVFLQAEGVSTDTQYF

v_gene: TRBV3-1/TRBV3-2
j_gene: TRBJ1-1
d_gene: TRBD1
abundance: NA
CDR3nt: TGTGCCAGCAGCCATCGGGGACAGGGGGCTGAAGGGGCTTTCTTT
CDR3aa: CASSHRGQGAEGAFF

v_gene: TRBV9
j_gene: TRBJ2-1
d_gene: NA
abundance: NA
CDR3nt: TGTGCCAGCAGCTCTGACAGGCCCAATGAGCAGTTCTTC
CDR3aa: CASSSDRPNEQFF

v_gene: TRBV7-3
j_gene: TRBJ2-3
d_gene: TRBD1
abundance: NA
CDR3nt: TGTGCCAGCAGCTCGGGACAGAGTCAGGCAGATACGCAGTATTTT
CDR3aa: CASSSGQSQADTQYF

v_gene: TRBV24-1
j_gene: TRBJ2-7
d_gene: TRBD2
abundance: NA
CDR3nt: TGTGCCACCAGTGACCTAGCGGGGGAAGGGGAGCAGTACTTC
CDR3aa: CATSDLAGEGEQYF

v_gene: TRBV6-4
j_gene: TRBJ1-1
d_gene: NA
abundance: NA
CDR3nt: TGTGCCAGCAGTGTCCTCCGGGTTAGGGGATCCATGAACACTGAAGCTTTCTTT
CDR3aa: CASSVLRVRGSMNTEAFF

v_gene: TRBV24-1
j_gene: TRBJ1-1
d_gene: NA
abundance: NA
CDR3nt: TGTGCCACCAGTGATTCCGGGGGAGACCGGGCTTTCTTT
CDR3aa: CATSDSGGDRAFF

v_gene: TRBV19
j_gene: TRBJ1-5
d_gene: NA
abundance: NA
CDR3nt: TGTGCCAGTAGAAGTACAGGCGATAGCAATCAGCCCCAGCATTTT
CDR3aa: CASRSTGDSNQPQHF

v_gene: TRBV14
j_gene: TRBJ1-2
d_gene: TRBD1
abundance: NA
CDR3nt: TGTGCCAGCAGCCAAACAGGGGAGCGCGGCTACACCTTC
CDR3aa: CASSQTGERGYTF

v_gene: TRBV4-1
j_gene: TRBJ1-1
d_gene: TRBD1
abundance: NA
CDR3nt: TGCGCCAGCAGCCAAGAAGTGACAGGGACTGAAGCTTTCTTT
CDR3aa: CASSQEVTGTEAFF

v_gene: TRBV10-1
j_gene: TRBJ2-1
d_gene: NA
abundance: NA
CDR3nt: TGCGCCAGCAGTGAGTCGGACTACAGGAGCTCCTACAATGAGCAGTTCTTC
CDR3aa: CASSESDYRSSYNEQFF